Sequencing of this T cell receptor (beta chain) was carried out in a study of cytomegalovirus exposure and HLA in healthy donors. Sequenced by immunoSEQ multiplex PCR; TCRdb stores in-frame clones only, minus some. This table holds over 130,000 clones, 70% to 90% found once. Separate from the 666-subject first cohort, the 120-subject validation cohort was the one that the donors belonged to. V shed 0 bases and J 6 bases; nucleotides not matched to a gene: 5. CDR1 MNHEY and CDR2 SVGAGI come from the germline V gene. The CDR3 extends over 14 amino acids. The sequenced material came from PBMCs. This sequence joins TRBV6-5 and TRBJ2-7, with 7 nucleotides matching TRBD2. This receptor was obtained from a man between 18 and 29 years old in good health and CMV-seropositive. The DNA for the CDR3 is TGTGCCAGCAGTTACTCCGGGACGGGAGGCGAGCAGTACTTC. This encodes CASSYSGTGGEQYF.